A single T cell receptor (beta chain) is shown here with its context. What it binds is not known. Trimming shortened V by 1 base and J by 2 bases, and 3 bases separated the two germline ends. The CDR3 is 12 amino acids. Germline values: CDR1 SGHTA, CDR2 FQGNSA. These data come from a study of CD8 T cells in Susac syndrome. Study-wide findings and caveats: Susac-specific public clones numbered approximately 17 in total CD8+ repertoires (and 4 or 5 in CD8+ TEMRA repertoires).

The RNA, roughly 0.45 to 1 ug, was put through reverse transcription using random hexamers. Via MiXCR, TCRdb re-called the immunoSEQ multiplex PCR reads, giving one row per CDR3 protein. This table has about 100,000 distinct CDR3 sequences, nearly 97% appearing once. Sequencing of TCR beta covered CD8+ and CD4+ T cells obtained from blood. Through negative isolation, CD4+ and CD8+ T cells were obtained, while TEMRA cells were enriched using FACS. The TCR originated in a human donor with Susac syndrome. Material: CD8+ T cells from PBMCs. The gene calls are TRBV7-2 and TRBJ2-7; D gene ambiguous. CDR3 bases: TGTGCCAGCAGCTTAGGAACCTACGAGCAGTACTTC. This translates into CASSLGTYEQYF. Based on the CDR3 plus reference TRBV7-2 and TRBJ2-7, the full variable domain is GAGVSQSPSNKVTEKGKDVELRCDPISGHTALYWYRQSLGQGLEFLIYFQGNSAPDKSGLPSDRFSAERTGGSVSTLTIQRTQQEDSAVYLCASSLGTYEQYFGPGTRLTVT.